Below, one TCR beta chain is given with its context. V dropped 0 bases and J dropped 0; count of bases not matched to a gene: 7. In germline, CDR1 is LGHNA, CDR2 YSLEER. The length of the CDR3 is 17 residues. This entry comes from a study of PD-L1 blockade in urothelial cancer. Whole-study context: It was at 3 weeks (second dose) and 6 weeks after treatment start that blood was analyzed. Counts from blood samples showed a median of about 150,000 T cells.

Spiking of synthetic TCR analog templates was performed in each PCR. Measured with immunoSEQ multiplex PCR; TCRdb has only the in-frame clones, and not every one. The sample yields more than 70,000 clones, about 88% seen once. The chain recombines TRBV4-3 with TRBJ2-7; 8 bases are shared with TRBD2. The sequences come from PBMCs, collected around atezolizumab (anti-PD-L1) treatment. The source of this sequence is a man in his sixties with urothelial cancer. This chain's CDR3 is CASSQEASGPLSYEQYF. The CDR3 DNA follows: TGCGCCAGCAGCCAAGAGGCTAGCGGGCCTCTCTCCTACGAGCAGTACTTC.